This TCR beta chain originates from a study of blood T cells in healthy people across ages. Study-wide results and limits: As age increased, TCR beta diversity per million T cells fell in a roughly linear fashion.

The CDR3 runs 12 residues. Germline CDR1 is LGHDT and CDR2 is YNNKEL (reference sequence). V lost 3 bases, J lost 8 bases, and 10 bases lay in between. Next came a second PCR, run for about 6 to 11 cycles, which used a sample-barcoded 5' primer along with a J-beta primer mix. MiXCR, applied by TCRdb to the 5' RACE reads, yields one record per CDR3 protein. Counted here are approximately 900,000 distinct CDR3 sequences, 48% occurring once; the ten biggest clones make up 13%. Notes on this clonotype: What it binds is not known.

This TCR was sampled from a man aged 25 to 40 in good health. This rearrangement joins TRBV3-1 to TRBJ1-2; D may be TRBD1 (5 bases). Sequenced: blood. The CDR3 DNA is TGTGCCAGCAGCCACCAGGCAGGGGGCTACACCTTC. It is translated as CASSHQAGGYTF.